This T cell receptor beta chain was identified during a study of T-cell reconstitution after alpha-beta-depleted transplantation in children. The authors prepared the TCRbeta library with unique molecular identifiers. TCRdb passed the PCR reads through MiXCR, listing each CDR3 protein once. The table shows 97,000 or so distinct CDR3 sequences, with about 5.6% occurring only once. The study, taken as a whole, reports: Surviving thymic progenitors and recipient T cells were the source of high TCRbeta diversity at day 60 in some patients.

The CDR3 extends over 17 amino acids. The germline CDR1 and CDR2 sequences are SGHRS and YFSETQ. Germline trimming cut 0 bases from V and 2 bases from J; bases unmatched to any gene: 6. Concerning this clonotype: As yet, its antigen is unknown.

This receptor was identified in a female patient between 2 and 15 years old who had a stem cell transplant for Fanconi anemia, so the T cells may come from the graft donor. The chain uses TRBV5-1 and TRBJ2-1; 9 bases line up with TRBD2. Sample: PBMCs, mostly from graft donor cells, taken 60 days after TCRalphabeta/CD19-depleted stem cell transplant. Here the CDR3 reads CASSLAQASGTYNEQFF. The CDR3 DNA is TGCGCCAGCAGCTTGGCCCAGGCTAGCGGGACCTACAATGAGCAGTTCTTC.